The present entry profiles one T cell receptor (beta chain) with its context. The target antigen is unknown. Assay: immunoSEQ multiplex PCR; the TCRdb copy retains only in-frame clones and omits some. The table lists about 86,000 clones, around nine tenths of them singletons, with 1.1% to 1.5% in the top ten. The sample comes from a study of OX40 agonist ivuxolimab in advanced cancers. Study at large: Three patients had partial responses: one hepatocellular carcinoma, two cutaneous melanoma. Notes on the study in general: Relative to CD4+, CD8+ T cells held more expanded clones on average.

The V and J ends lost 5 bases and 6 bases, in that order; junction bases with no gene match: 7. The V gene's germline CDR1 is SGHTA and CDR2 FQGTGA. The CDR3 consists of 14 residues. V and J are TRBV7-3 and TRBJ1-1; 9 bases align to TRBD1. This receptor was taken from an adult with an advanced solid tumor such as melanoma, head and neck, liver or kidney cancer. The sample in question was CD4+ or CD8+ T cells sorted from blood, obtained in a trial of the OX40 agonist ivuxolimab. The DNA of the CDR3 is TGTGCCAGCAGCCTCGGGACAGGGATCGCTGAAGCTTTCTTT. Protein: CASSLGTGIAEAFF. Supplemented by reference TRBV7-3 and TRBJ1-1, the full variable domain reads GAGVSQTPSNKVTEKGKYVELRCDPISGHTALYWYRQSLGQGPEFLIYFQGTGAADDSGLPNDRFFAVRPEGSVSTLKIQRTERGDSAVYLCASSLGTGIAEAFFGQGTRLTVV.